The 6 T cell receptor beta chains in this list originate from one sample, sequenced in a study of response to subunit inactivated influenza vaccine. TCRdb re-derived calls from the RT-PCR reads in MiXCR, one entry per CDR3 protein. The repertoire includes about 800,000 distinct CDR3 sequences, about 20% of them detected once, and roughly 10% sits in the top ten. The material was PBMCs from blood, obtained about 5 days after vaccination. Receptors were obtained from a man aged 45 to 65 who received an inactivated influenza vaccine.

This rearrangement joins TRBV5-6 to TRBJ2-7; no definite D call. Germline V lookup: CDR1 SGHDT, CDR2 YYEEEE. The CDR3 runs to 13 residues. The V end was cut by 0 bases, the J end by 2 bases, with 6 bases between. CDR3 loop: CASSLVTPYEQYF. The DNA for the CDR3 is TGTGCCAGCAGCTTGGTCACACCCTACGAGCAGTACTTC.

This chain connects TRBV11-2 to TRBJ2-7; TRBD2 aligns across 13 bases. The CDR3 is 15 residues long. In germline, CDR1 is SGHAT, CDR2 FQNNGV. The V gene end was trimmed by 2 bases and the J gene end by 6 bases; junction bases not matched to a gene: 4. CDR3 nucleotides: TGTGCCAGCAGCTTATGGACTAGCGGGAGAGGCGAGCAGTACTTC. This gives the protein CASSLWTSGRGEQYF.

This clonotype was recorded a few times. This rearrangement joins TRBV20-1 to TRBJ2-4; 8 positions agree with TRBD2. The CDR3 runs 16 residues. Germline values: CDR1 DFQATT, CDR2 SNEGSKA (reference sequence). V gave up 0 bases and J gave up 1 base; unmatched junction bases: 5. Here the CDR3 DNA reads TGCAGTGCTAGAGATCGGATAGCGGGGGCCAAAAACATTCAGTACTTC. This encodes CSARDRIAGAKNIQYF.

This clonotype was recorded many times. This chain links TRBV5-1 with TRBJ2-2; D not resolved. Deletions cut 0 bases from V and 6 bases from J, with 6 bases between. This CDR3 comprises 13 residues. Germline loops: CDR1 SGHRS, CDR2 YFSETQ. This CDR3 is CASSLDPAGELFF. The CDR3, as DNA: TGCGCCAGCAGCTTGGACCCTGCCGGGGAGCTGTTTTTT.

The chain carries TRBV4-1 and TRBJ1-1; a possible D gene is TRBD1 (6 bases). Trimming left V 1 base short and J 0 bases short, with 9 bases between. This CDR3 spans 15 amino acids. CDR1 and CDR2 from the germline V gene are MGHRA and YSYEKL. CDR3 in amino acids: CASSQVGGLNTEAFF. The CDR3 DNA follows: TGCGCCAGCAGCCAAGTGGGGGGCCTGAACACTGAAGCTTTCTTT.

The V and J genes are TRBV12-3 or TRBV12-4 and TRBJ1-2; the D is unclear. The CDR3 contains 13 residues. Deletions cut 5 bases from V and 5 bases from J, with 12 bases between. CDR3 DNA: TGTGCCAGCAGTCCGCGACCGCGGTATGGCTACACCTTC. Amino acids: CASSPRPRYGYTF.